This is a list of T cell receptor beta chains from one sample in a study of chemoradiotherapy in HPV16-positive cancers. The method was immunoSEQ multiplex PCR; TCRdb's version includes in-frame clones alone and lacks a portion of them. Here the sample spans 8,000 to 10,000 clones, 91% being singletons. The sequencing used blood, collected from a patient who underwent chemoradiotherapy. All receptors derive from a human donor with HPV-associated anogenital cancer. CDR3s include the opening cysteine and the closing phenylalanine or tryptophan. The order of the fields is J gene, V gene, clone size, D gene, CDR3 protein. D genes are given only for firm matches. The size of a clone is reported for some rows only, either as once, few or many, or as a class for expanded clones.

J gene: TRBJ1-6; V gene: TRBV18; clone size: -; D gene: -; CDR3 protein: CASSVNGGTLSNSPLHF
J gene: TRBJ2-3; V gene: TRBV18; clone size: -; D gene: TRBD2; CDR3 protein: CASSTTGGDTQYF
J gene: TRBJ1-4; V gene: TRBV23-1; clone size: -; D gene: TRBD1; CDR3 protein: CASSQSPGTGVSTNEKLFF
J gene: TRBJ1-2; V gene: TRBV5-5; clone size: -; D gene: -; CDR3 protein: CASSLGTDYGYTF
J gene: TRBJ1-6; V gene: TRBV19; clone size: -; D gene: -; CDR3 protein: CASSIQTTSPLHF
J gene: TRBJ2-4; V gene: TRBV7-2; clone size: -; D gene: TRBD2; CDR3 protein: CASSLGERGGRGRNIQYF
J gene: TRBJ1-3; V gene: TRBV9; clone size: once; D gene: -; CDR3 protein: CASSVGPTGNTIYF
J gene: TRBJ2-5; V gene: TRBV6-5; clone size: -; D gene: -; CDR3 protein: CASSVGDQETQYF
J gene: TRBJ2-7; V gene: TRBV6-1; clone size: -; D gene: -; CDR3 protein: CASSLQGGHEQYF
J gene: TRBJ2-1; V gene: TRBV5-8; clone size: once; D gene: TRBD1; CDR3 protein: CASSLGQVYNEQFF
J gene: TRBJ2-6; V gene: TRBV4-1; clone size: -; D gene: TRBD2; CDR3 protein: CASSQEASGVASGANVLTF
J gene: TRBJ1-1; V gene: TRBV6-1; clone size: -; D gene: -; CDR3 protein: CASGRGAGIEAFF
J gene: TRBJ1-1; V gene: TRBV28; clone size: once; D gene: TRBD1; CDR3 protein: CASSLPTGGGTEAFF
J gene: TRBJ2-1; V gene: TRBV14; clone size: -; D gene: TRBD1; CDR3 protein: CASSGTVLEQFF
J gene: TRBJ1-1; V gene: TRBV30; clone size: -; D gene: -; CDR3 protein: CAWSPGGTEAFF
J gene: TRBJ1-2; V gene: TRBV27; clone size: -; D gene: -; CDR3 protein: CASSFSGGYGYTF
J gene: TRBJ1-5; V gene: TRBV7-2; clone size: -; D gene: TRBD1; CDR3 protein: CASSLGEGTVQPQHF
J gene: TRBJ2-3; V gene: TRBV11-3; clone size: -; D gene: TRBD1; CDR3 protein: CASSLRDSFISGTQYF
J gene: TRBJ2-2; V gene: TRBV4-3; clone size: -; D gene: -; CDR3 protein: CASSQDSRGNTGELFF
J gene: TRBJ2-3; V gene: TRBV27; clone size: -; D gene: -; CDR3 protein: CASKVDLSTDTQYF
J gene: TRBJ1-2; V gene: TRBV7-2; clone size: -; D gene: -; CDR3 protein: CASSPQILRNGYTF
J gene: TRBJ1-1; V gene: TRBV7-2; clone size: -; D gene: -; CDR3 protein: CASSLRQANTEAFF
J gene: TRBJ2-1; V gene: TRBV5-1; clone size: -; D gene: TRBD1; CDR3 protein: CASSVRTGWDEQFF
J gene: TRBJ2-6; V gene: TRBV2; clone size: -; D gene: -; CDR3 protein: CASSEGGPGANVLTF
J gene: TRBJ1-4; V gene: TRBV5-5; clone size: once; D gene: TRBD1; CDR3 protein: CASSFDRGSNEKLFF
J gene: TRBJ2-4; V gene: TRBV10-2; clone size: once; D gene: TRBD2; CDR3 protein: CASRISGGATAKNIQYF
J gene: TRBJ2-2; V gene: TRBV9; clone size: -; D gene: TRBD1; CDR3 protein: CASSPTGTGGTGELFF